The 7 T cell receptor beta chains reported below all come from one sample, sequenced in a study of T cells in Graves' hyperthyroidism and ophthalmopathy. Amplification targeted TCR beta CDR3 regions from RNA transcripts. The HTBI primer set was used in a first-round RT-PCR of the TCR CDR3. TCRdb itself ran the multiplex PCR reads through MiXCR, one entry per CDR3 protein. The sample includes approximately 400,000 distinct CDR3 sequences, more than 20% of them seen just once. Sequenced sample: blood. Every receptor here comes from a man aged 50-59 years with Graves' hyperthyroidism.

Ten or more counts support this clonotype. V usage is TRBV6-1 and J usage is TRBJ2-5; TRBD1 aligns across 9 bases. Germline trimming cut 5 bases from V and 5 bases from J; bases unmatched to any gene: 6. The CDR3 is 14 residues long. Germline loops: CDR1 MNHNS, CDR2 SASEGT. The CDR3 protein is CASSLGTGTETQYF. DNA of the CDR3: TGTGCCAGCAGTTTAGGGACAGGGACGGAGACCCAGTACTTC.

V and J are TRBV5-1 and TRBJ1-2; D perhaps matches TRBD1 (5 bases). Germline CDR1 is SGHRS and CDR2 is YFSETQ. The CDR3 contains 14 residues. Trimming removed 2 bases at V and 4 bases at J, with 12 bases between. CDR3 sequence (DNA): TGCGCCAGCAGCTTAGTGGCAGGGACCTATGGCTACACCTTC. Protein: CASSLVAGTYGYTF.

The J gene is TRBJ1-3, the V gene TRBV7-9; 7 positions agree with TRBD1. Losses at the gene ends were 1 base for V and 0 bases for J; bases not matched to a gene: 6. This CDR3 comprises 17 residues. Germline CDR1 and CDR2: SEHNR and FQNEAQ (reference sequence). In nucleotides, the CDR3 is TGTGCCAGCAGCTTAGGGGACAGTTCCTACTCTGGAAACACCATATATTTT. Its protein product is CASSLGDSSYSGNTIYF.

A note on this clonotype: This may come from a read error, since a much larger clone is one base off. The chain carries TRBV2 and TRBJ2-3, with D unclear. CDR3 length equals 10 residues. CDR1 and CDR2 from the germline V gene are SNHLY and FYNNEI. The CDR3 bases are TGTACCAGCAGTGCCCATACGCAGTATTTT. It translates to CTSSAHTQYF.

This clonotype was seen many times. The V gene is TRBV3-1, the J gene TRBJ2-1; unclear D gene. The CDR3 is made up of 16 amino acids. Germline CDR1 is LGHDT and CDR2 is YNNKEL (reference sequence). The V gene lost 0 bases and the J gene lost 0 bases, with 9 bases spanning the gap. The CDR3 loop is CASSQDSRSSYNEQFF. In DNA, the CDR3 is TGTGCCAGCAGCCAAGATTCCAGGAGCTCCTACAATGAGCAGTTCTTC.

This clonotype was detected only a few times. The gene calls are TRBV7-2 and TRBJ2-5, with unresolved D. The CDR3 sequence is 14 residues long. V was trimmed by 1 base and J by 6 bases, leaving 12 bases between them. Germline V lookup: CDR1 SGHTA, CDR2 FQGNSA. The CDR3 spells CASSLGVGRQTQYF. CDR3 nucleotides: TGTGCCAGCAGCTTAGGAGTAGGGCGGCAGACCCAGTACTTC.

The chain links TRBV18 to TRBJ2-3, with 13 bases lining up with TRBD2. The CDR3 spans 20 residues. J was trimmed by 2 bases and V by 0 bases; bases with no gene match: 11. The germline V gene encodes CDR1 KGHSH and CDR2 LQKENI. CDR3 nucleotide sequence: TGTGCCAGCTCACCACCTACAAGGCCTGGGACTAGCGGGGTCACAGATACGCAGTATTTT. Its protein is CASSPPTRPGTSGVTDTQYF.